Reported below is one T cell receptor (beta chain). Its target is not known. The isolated RNA, all of it, was reverse transcribed, so expressed TCRB transcripts were what got sequenced. Sequencing was performed with immunoSEQ multiplex PCR; in TCRdb, only in-frame clones are kept and a portion is missing. The sample lists roughly 120,000 clones, 40% occurring once. V was pared by 8 bases and J by 3 bases, with 6 bases of the junction left unmatched. The CDR3 has 13 residues. Germline loops: CDR1 MNHEY, CDR2 SMNVEV (reference sequence). The data derive from a study of beta chain features in type 1 diabetes. Study background: Patients looked much like healthy donors when it came to age, gender and cell yields. The examined sorted cells totaled about 98 million across samples. Study results and limitations: Within the patient group, naive, central memory and Treg TCRB repertoires appeared more similar to each other than within healthy donors. Fewer insertions but more deletions were seen at VDJ junctions in type 1 diabetes patients.

The receptor was derived from a young woman in good health. The source material was stem cell memory CD4+ T cells from blood. The chain couples TRBV27 to TRBJ2-7; 8 bases fit TRBD1. The CDR3 DNA follows: TGTGCCAGCGGGACAGGACTACACTACGAGCAGTACTTC. It specifies CASGTGLHYEQYF.